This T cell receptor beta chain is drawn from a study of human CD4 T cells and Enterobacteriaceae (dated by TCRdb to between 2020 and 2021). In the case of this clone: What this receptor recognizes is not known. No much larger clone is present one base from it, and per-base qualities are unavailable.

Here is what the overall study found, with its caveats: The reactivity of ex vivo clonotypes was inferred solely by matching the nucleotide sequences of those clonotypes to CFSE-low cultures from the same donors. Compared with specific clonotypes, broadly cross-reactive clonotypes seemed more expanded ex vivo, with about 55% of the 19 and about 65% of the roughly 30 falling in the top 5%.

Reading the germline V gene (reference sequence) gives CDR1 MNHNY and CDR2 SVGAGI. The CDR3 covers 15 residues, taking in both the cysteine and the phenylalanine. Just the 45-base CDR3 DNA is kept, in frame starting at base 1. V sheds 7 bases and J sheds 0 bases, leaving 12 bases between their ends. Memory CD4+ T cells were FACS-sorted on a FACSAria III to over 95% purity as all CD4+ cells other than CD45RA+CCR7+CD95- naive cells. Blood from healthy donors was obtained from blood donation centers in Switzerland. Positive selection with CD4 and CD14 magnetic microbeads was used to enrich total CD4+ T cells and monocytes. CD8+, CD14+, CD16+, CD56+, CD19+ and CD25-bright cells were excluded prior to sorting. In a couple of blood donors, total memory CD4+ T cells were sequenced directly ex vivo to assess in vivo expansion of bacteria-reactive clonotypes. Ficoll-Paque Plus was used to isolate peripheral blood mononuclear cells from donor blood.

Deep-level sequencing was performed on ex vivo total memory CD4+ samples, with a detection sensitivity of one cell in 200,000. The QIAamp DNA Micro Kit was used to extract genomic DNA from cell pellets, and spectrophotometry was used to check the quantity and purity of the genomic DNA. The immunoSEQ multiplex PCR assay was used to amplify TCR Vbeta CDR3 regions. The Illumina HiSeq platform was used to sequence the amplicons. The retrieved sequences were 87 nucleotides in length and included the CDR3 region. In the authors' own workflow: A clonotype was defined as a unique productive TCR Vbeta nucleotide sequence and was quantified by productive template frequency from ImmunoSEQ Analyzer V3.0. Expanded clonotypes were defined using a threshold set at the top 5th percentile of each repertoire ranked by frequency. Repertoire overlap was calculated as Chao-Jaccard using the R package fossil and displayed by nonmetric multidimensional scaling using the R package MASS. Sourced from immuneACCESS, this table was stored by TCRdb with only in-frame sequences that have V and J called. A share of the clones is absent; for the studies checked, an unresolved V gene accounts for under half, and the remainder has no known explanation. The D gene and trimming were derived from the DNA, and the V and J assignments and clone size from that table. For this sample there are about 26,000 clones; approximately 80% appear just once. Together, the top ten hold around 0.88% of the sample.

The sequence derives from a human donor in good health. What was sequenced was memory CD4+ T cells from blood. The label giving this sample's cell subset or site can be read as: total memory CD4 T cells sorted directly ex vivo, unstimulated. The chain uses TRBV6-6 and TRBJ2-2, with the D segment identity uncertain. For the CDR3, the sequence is CASTLGGSNTGELFF. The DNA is TGTGCCAGCACCCTAGGTGGGTCGAACACCGGGGAGCTGTTTTTT.